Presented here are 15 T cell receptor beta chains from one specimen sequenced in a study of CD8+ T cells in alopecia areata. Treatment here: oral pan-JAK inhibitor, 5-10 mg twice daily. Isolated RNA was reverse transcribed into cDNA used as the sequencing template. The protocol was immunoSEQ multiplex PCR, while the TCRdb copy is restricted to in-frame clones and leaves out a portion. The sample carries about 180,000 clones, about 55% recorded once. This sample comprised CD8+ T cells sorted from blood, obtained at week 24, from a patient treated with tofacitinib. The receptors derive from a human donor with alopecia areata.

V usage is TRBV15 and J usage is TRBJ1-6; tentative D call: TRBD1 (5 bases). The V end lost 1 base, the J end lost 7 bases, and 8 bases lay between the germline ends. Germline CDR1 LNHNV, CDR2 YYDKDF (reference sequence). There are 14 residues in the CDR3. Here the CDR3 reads CATSRVGDNSPLHF. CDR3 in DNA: TGTGCCACCAGCAGAGTAGGGGACAATTCACCCCTCCACTTT.

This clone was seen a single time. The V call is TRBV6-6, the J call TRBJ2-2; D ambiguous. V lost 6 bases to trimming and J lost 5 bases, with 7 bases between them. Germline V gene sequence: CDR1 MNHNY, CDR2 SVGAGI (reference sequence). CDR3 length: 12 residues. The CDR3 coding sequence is TGTGCCAGCAGGGCTAGTACCGGGGAGCTGTTTTTT. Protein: CASRASTGELFF.

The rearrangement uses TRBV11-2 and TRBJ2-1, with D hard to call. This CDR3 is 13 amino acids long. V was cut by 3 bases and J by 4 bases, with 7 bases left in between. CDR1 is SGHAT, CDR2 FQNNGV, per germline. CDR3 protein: CASSFGRYNEQFF. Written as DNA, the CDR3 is TGTGCCAGCAGCTTTGGGCGGTACAATGAGCAGTTCTTC.

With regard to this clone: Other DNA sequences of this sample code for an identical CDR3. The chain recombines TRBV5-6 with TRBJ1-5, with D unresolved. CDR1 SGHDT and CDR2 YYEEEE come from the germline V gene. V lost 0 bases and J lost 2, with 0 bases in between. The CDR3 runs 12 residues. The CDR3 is CASSLGNQPQHF. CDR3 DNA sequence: TGTGCCAGCAGCTTGGGCAATCAGCCCCAGCATTTT.

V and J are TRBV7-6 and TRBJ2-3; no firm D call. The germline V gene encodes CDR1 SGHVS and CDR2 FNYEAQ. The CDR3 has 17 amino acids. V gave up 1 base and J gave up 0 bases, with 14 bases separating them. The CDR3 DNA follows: TGTGCCAGCAGCTTAGTGGTGTTTGGGTCTAGCACAGATACGCAGTATTTT. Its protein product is CASSLVVFGSSTDTQYF.

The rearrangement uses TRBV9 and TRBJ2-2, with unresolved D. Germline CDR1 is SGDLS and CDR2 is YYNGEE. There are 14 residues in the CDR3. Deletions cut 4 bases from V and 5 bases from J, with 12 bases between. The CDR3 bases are TGTGCCAGCAGCTCTACGACCCAAACCGGGGAGCTGTTTTTT. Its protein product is CASSSTTQTGELFF.

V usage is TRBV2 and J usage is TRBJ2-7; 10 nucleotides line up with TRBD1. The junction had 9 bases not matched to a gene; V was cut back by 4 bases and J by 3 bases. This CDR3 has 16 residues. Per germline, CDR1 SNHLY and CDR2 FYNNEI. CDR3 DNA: TGTGCCAGCAGTGCCCGTACCGGGACAGGGGACTACGAGCAGTACTTC. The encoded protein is CASSARTGTGDYEQYF.

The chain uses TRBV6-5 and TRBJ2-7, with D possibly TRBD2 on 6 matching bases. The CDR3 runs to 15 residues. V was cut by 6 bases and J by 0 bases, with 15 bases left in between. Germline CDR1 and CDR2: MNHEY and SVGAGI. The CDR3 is CASSLGPGASYEQYF. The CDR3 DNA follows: TGTGCCAGCAGCCTGGGACCGGGAGCCTCCTACGAGCAGTACTTC.

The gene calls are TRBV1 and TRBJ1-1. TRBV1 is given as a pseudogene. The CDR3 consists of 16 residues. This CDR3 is CTSSQEIIGRDTEAFF. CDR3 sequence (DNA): TGCACCAGCAGCCAAGAAATAATAGGGAGGGACACTGAAGCTTTCTTT.

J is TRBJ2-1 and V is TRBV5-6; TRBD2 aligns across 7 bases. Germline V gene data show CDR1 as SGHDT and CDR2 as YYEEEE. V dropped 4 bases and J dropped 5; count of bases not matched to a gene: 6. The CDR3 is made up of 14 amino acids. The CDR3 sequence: CASSHSGPNNEQFF. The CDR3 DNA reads TGTGCCAGCAGCCATAGCGGGCCGAACAATGAGCAGTTCTTC.

Here the CDR3 reads CAWNQPGQGRHEQFF. The CDR3 nucleotides read TGTGCCTGGAATCAACCGGGACAGGGTAGGCATGAGCAGTTCTTC. This sequence joins TRBV30 and TRBJ2-1; 9 nucleotides match TRBD1. Looked up from germline, CDR1 is GTSNPN and CDR2 is SVGIG (reference sequence). V trimming: 4 bases; J trimming: 8 bases; junction bases outside the gene matches: 12. CDR3 length: 15 residues.

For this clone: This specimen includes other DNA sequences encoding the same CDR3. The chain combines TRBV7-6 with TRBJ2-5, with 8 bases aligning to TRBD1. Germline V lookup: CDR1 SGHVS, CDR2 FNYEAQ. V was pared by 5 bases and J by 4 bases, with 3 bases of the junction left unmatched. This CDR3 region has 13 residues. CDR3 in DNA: TGTGCCAGCAGCCCCGACAGGGGAGAGACCCAGTACTTC. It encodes CASSPDRGETQYF.

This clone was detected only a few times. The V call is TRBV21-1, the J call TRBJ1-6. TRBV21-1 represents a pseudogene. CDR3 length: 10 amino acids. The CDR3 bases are TGTGCCAGCAGGCATTCACCCCTCCACTTT. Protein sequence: CASRHSPLHF.

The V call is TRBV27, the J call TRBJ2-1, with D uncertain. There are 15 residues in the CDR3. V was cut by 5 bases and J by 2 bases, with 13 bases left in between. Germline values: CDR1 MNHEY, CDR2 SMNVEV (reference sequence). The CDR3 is CASSPSLSPYNEQFF. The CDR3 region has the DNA TGTGCCAGCAGTCCGTCCTTGAGCCCCTACAATGAGCAGTTCTTC.

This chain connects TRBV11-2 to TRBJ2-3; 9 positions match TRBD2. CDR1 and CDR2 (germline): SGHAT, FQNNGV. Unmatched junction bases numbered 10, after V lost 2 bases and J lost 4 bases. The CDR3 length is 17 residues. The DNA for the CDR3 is TGTGCCAGCAGCTTATCGCTAGCGGGGAGGAGGGCAGATACGCAGTATTTT. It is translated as CASSLSLAGRRADTQYF.